The TCR beta chain described here comes from a study of T-cell reconstitution after alpha-beta-depleted transplantation in children. For TCRbeta, the library was prepared with unique molecular identifiers. Each CDR3 protein is one row after TCRdb ran MiXCR on the PCR reads. This table has around 370,000 distinct CDR3 sequences, around a tenth appearing once. Here the sequenced sample was PBMCs from the stem cell graft donor, taken from the stem cell graft. This TCR was sampled from a human donor who donated a stem cell graft to a child with acute lymphoblastic leukemia.

The DNA of the CDR3 is TGCGCCAGCAGCTCCGACAGGGCTTACACTGAAGCTTTCTTT. It is translated as CASSSDRAYTEAFF. The chain is built from TRBV5-1 and TRBJ1-1, with 7 bases that match TRBD1. This CDR3 comprises 14 residues. CDR1 and CDR2 from the germline V gene are SGHRS and YFSETQ. V was pared by 3 bases and J by 3 bases, with 5 bases of the junction left unmatched.